A single T cell receptor beta chain is shown here with its context. The source of the sample is a study of T cell changes during pregnancy in multiple sclerosis. The CDR3 extends over 18 amino acids. The junction had 9 bases not matched to a gene; V was cut back by 0 bases and J by 4 bases. Germline lookup yields CDR1 SGHRS and CDR2 YFSETQ. Clones were read by immunoSEQ multiplex PCR, and TCRdb kept only the in-frame ones, dropping some. Of 70,000 to 95,000 clones in the sample, roughly 93% are singletons; the top ten hold 2% to 2.5%. The material sequenced was peripheral blood, taken in the third trimester of pregnancy. This chain connects TRBV5-1 to TRBJ2-5; 13 bases are shared with TRBD2. The receptor was isolated from a female donor with multiple sclerosis, enrolled in a pregnancy study. The CDR3 coding sequence is TGCGCCAGCAGCTTGGTTAGGGGGACTAGCGGGACCTCAGAGACCCAGTACTTC. Amino acid sequence: CASSLVRGTSGTSETQYF.